This T cell receptor (beta chain) was obtained from a study of regulatory T cells in long-lasting Graves disease. Time point described: newly diagnosed GD, antithyroid drugs for less than 3 months. The TCR library was made from RNA that had been extracted from PBMCs in TRIzol. Investigators prepared the TCR beta libraries by applying iRepertoire HTBI primers and Arm-PCR of CDR3 regions. From the multiplex PCR reads, TCRdb called clonotypes with MiXCR, one entry per CDR3 protein. Of a few hundred thousand distinct CDR3 sequences listed, roughly 12% are singletons. This clonotype was found many times. No antigen is known for it. Overall study results and limits: Newly diagnosed Graves' patients exceeded persistent ones in TCR diversity.

Another study also made use of these data, one on T cells in Graves' hyperthyroidism and ophthalmopathy. Turning to that study: Recently diagnosed hyperthyroidism of less than 2 months' duration affected patients aged 18 to 65.

The TCR comes from a man younger than 40 with Graves disease. This material consisted of peripheral blood mononuclear cells (PBMCs), taken at new diagnosis, from a patient treated with antithyroid drugs.

CDR3 in amino acids: CSAADRQGNTGELFF. CDR3 nucleotide sequence: TGCAGTGCTGCTGACCGACAGGGGAACACCGGGGAGCTGTTTTTT. The chain links TRBV20-1 to TRBJ2-2; TRBD1 aligns across 7 bases. The CDR3 loop spans 15 amino acids. Losses at the gene ends were 5 bases for V and 1 base for J; bases not matched to a gene: 7. CDR1 is DFQATT and CDR2 is SNEGSKA in the germline V gene (reference sequence).